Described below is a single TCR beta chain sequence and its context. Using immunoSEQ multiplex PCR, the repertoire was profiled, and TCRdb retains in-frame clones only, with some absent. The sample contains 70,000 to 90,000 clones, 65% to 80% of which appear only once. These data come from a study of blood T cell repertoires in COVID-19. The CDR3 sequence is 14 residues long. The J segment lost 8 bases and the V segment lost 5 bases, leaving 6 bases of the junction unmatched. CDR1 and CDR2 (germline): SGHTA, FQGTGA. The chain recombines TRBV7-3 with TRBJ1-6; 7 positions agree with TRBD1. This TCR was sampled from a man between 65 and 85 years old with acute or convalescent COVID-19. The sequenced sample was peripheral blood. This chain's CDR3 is CASSPGTDDSPLHF. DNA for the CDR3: TGTGCCAGCAGCCCAGGGACAGATGATTCACCCCTCCACTTT.